This entry describes one TCR beta chain. Antigen: not known. V was pared by 4 bases and J by 9 bases, with 13 bases between. The CDR3 covers 13 residues. Germline CDR1 is SGHDN and CDR2 is FVKESK. This sample was taken from a study of cytomegalovirus exposure and HLA in healthy donors. The PCR was carried out with 60 Vbeta primers and 13 Jbeta primers. Produced via immunoSEQ multiplex PCR; TCRdb's table is partial and in-frame only. Among about 130,000 clones, around 71% were seen once, and the ten largest hold around 2.7%. Study findings and constraints: Later on, analysis showed that most CMV-associated TCR beta chains appeared to be HLA-restricted.

This sequence originates from a woman aged 60 to 75 in good health and CMV-seropositive. Sequencing used PBMCs. The chain employs TRBV14 and TRBJ1-3; unclear D gene. The CDR3 sequence: CASSPRTAGTIYF. CDR3 DNA sequence: TGTGCCAGCAGCCCGAGAACCGCGGGCACCATATATTTT. Full variable domain (rest looked up from reference TRBV14 and TRBJ1-3): EAGVTQFPSHSVIEKGQTVTLRCDPISGHDNLYWYRRVMGKEIKFLLHFVKESKQDESGMPNNRFLAERTGGTYSTLKVQPAELEDSGVYFCASSPRTAGTIYFGEGSWLTVV.